These 2 T cell receptor beta chains originate from one sample sequenced in a study of regulatory T cells in long-lasting Graves disease. HTBI primers from iRepertoire and Arm-PCR of CDR3 regions yielded the TCR beta libraries. TCRdb analysed the multiplex PCR reads with MiXCR anew, one entry per CDR3 protein. Altogether over 450,000 distinct CDR3 sequences are present, 12% being singletons, with the ten largest covering over 7%. Sample time point: newly diagnosed GD, antithyroid drugs for less than 3 months. Extracted PBMC RNA gave rise to the TCR library. The sample also formed part of further work on T cells in Graves' hyperthyroidism and ophthalmopathy.

Source: peripheral blood mononuclear cells (PBMCs), taken at new diagnosis, from a patient treated with antithyroid drugs. These receptors were obtained from a woman aged 30 to 39 with Graves disease.

At least ten counts were recorded for this clonotype. The rearrangement uses TRBV13 and TRBJ1-1; weak D call: TRBD1 (5 bases). CDR1 is PRHDT and CDR2 is FYEKMQ in the germline V gene (reference sequence). The CDR3 has 17 residues. Trimming took 5 bases from V and 5 from J, leaving 24 bases between them. This CDR3 reads CASSRGFGRRVGTEAFF. In DNA form, the CDR3 reads TGTGCCAGCAGCCGGGGGTTCGGGAGGCGGGTCGGGACTGAAGCTTTCTTT.

This clonotype was counted ten times or more. CDR3 protein: CASSLEAVMNTEAFF. The CDR3 nucleotides read TGTGCCAGCAGCTTAGAAGCGGTAATGAACACTGAAGCTTTCTTT. The chain recombines TRBV11-2 with TRBJ1-1, with D hard to call. V was pared by 0 bases and J by 0 bases, with 8 bases between. Germline V gene lookup returns CDR1 SGHAT and CDR2 FQNNGV. CDR3 length equals 15 residues.